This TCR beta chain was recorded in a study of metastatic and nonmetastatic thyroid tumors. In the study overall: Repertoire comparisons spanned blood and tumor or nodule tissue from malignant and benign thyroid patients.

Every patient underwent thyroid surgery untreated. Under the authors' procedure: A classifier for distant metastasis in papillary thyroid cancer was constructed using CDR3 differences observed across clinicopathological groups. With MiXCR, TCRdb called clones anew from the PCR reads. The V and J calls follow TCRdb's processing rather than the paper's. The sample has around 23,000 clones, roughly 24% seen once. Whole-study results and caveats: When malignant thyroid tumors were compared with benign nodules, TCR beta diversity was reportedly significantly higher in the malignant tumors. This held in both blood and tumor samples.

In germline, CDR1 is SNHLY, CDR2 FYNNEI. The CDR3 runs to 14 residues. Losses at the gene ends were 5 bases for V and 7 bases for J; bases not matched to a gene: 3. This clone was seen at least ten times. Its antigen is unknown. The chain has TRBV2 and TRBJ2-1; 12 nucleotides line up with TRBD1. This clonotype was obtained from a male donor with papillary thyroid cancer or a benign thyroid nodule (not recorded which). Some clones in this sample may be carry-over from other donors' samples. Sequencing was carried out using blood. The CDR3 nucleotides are TGTGCCAGCAGTAAGGGACAGGGGGCAAATGAGCAGTTCTTC. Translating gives CASSKGQGANEQFF.